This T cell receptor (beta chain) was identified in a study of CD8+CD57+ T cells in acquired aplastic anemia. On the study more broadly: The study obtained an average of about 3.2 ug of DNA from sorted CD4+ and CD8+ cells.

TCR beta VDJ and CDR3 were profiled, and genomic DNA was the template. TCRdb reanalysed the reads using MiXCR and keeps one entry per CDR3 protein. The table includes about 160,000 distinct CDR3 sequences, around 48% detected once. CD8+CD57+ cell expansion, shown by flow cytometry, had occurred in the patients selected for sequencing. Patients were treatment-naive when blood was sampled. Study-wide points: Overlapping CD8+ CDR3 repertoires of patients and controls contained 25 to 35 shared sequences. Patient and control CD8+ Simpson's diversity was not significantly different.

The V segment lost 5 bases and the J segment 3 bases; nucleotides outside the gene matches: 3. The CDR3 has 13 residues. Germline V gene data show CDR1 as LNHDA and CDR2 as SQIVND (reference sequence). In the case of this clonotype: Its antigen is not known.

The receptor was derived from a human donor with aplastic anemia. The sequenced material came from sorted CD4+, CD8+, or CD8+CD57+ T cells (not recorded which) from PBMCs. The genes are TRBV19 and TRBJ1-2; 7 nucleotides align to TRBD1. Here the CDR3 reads CASSRGQYYGYTF. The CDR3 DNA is TGTGCCAGTAGTCGGGGACAGTACTATGGCTACACCTTC.